Included here is one TCR beta chain sequence, with context. The antigen is undetermined. The CDR3 consists of 14 residues. The germline V and J ends were trimmed by 5 bases and 2 bases, with 10 bases remaining between them. CDR1 and CDR2 from the germline V gene are MNHEY and SMNVEV (reference sequence). These data originate in a study of shared clonotypes between healthy human individuals. Across the study: Each donor had three CD4 naive, three CD4 memory, two CD8 naive and one CD8 memory plate.

Study findings and constraints: Some naive CD4 clonotypes, roughly 5%, turned up in common across several donors.

Sequencing used immunoSEQ multiplex PCR; TCRdb keeps in-frame clones, though not all of them. The sample lists 650,000 to 700,000 clones; 90% were seen once. The chain has TRBV27 and TRBJ2-1; D remains unclear. The clonotype was recovered from a man aged 18 to 29 in good health. Some clones in this sample may be carry-over from other donors' samples. Sequencing was carried out using memory CD8+ T cells from PBMCs. This sample's subset: CD45RO+ cells pooled with CCR7-negative TemRA cells. Here the CDR3 DNA reads TGTGCCAGCAGTCTTAACGCAGCCTACAATGAGCAGTTCTTC. It is translated as CASSLNAAYNEQFF.